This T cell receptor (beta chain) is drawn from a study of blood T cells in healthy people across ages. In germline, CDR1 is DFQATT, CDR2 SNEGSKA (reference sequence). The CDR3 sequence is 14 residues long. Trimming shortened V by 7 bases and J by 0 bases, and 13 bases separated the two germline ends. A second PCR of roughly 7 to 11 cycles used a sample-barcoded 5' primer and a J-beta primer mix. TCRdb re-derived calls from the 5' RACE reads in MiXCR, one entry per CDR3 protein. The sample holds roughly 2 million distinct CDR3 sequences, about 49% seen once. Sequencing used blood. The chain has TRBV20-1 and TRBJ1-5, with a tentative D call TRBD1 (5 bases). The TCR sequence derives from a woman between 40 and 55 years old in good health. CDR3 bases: TGCAGTGTCATACAGGAAAATAGCAATCAGCCCCAGCATTTT. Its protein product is CSVIQENSNQPQHF.